The 30 T cell receptor beta chains given below trace back to one sample, sequenced in a study of CD8+ T cells in alopecia areata. Regarding treatment: oral pan-JAK inhibitor, 5-10 mg twice daily. As the sequencing template, cDNA was produced by extracting RNA and reverse transcribing it. Profiled with immunoSEQ multiplex PCR; TCRdb holds only in-frame clones, not every one. The table has fewer than 250,000 clones, 50% to 60% seen once. Sequencing used CD4+ T cells sorted from blood, obtained at week 4, from a patient treated with tofacitinib. The receptors originated from a human donor with alopecia areata.

This chain uses TRBV29-1 with TRBJ2-6, with a tentative D call TRBD2 (5 bases). V shed 1 base and J shed 2 bases, with 9 bases lying between them. The CDR3 contains 15 residues. The germline V gene encodes CDR1 SQVTM and CDR2 ANQGSEA. The CDR3 loop is CSVEGSAAGANVLTF. The CDR3 DNA is TGCAGCGTTGAAGGTAGCGCCGCTGGGGCCAACGTCCTGACTTTC. Looking up the rest from reference TRBV29-1 and TRBJ2-6 gives the full variable domain: SAVISQKPSRDICQRGTSLTIQCQVDSQVTMMFWYRQQPGQSLTLIATANQGSEATYESGFVIDKFPISRPNLTFSTLTVSNMSPEDSSIYLCSVEGSAAGANVLTFGAGSRLTVL.

The CDR3 region is CSVELGAIGTQYF. The CDR3 DNA follows: TGCAGCGTTGAGCTGGGGGCGATAGGGACCCAGTACTTC. The V call is TRBV29-1, the J call TRBJ2-5; perhaps TRBD1 as D (6 bases). Trimming shortened V by 3 bases and J by 7 bases, and 15 bases separated the two germline ends. CDR3 size: 13 residues. Looked up from germline, CDR1 is SQVTM and CDR2 is ANQGSEA.

The rearrangement joins TRBV5-1 to TRBJ1-2; D call uncertain. Germline V gene lookup returns CDR1 SGHRS and CDR2 YFSETQ. V was trimmed by 5 bases and J by 0 bases, leaving 11 bases between them. CDR3 size: 14 residues. The chain's CDR3 is CASSPAGANYGYTF. The CDR3 DNA sequence: TGCGCCAGCAGTCCGGCAGGAGCTAACTATGGCTACACCTTC.

The chain recombines TRBV29-1 with TRBJ2-7; 9 nucleotides agree with TRBD2. The V and J ends lost 6 bases and 2 bases, in that order; junction bases with no gene match: 14. The germline CDR1 and CDR2 sequences are SQVTM and ANQGSEA. CDR3 length: 16 amino acids. This CDR3 reads CSVGAGASGIPYEQYF. The DNA for the CDR3 is TGCAGCGTCGGGGCGGGGGCTAGCGGGATCCCCTACGAGCAGTACTTC.

The chain recombines TRBV4-1 with TRBJ1-5; D gene ambiguous. This CDR3 region has 17 residues. Germline V gives CDR1 MGHRA, CDR2 YSYEKL. The V end was cut by 1 base, the J end by 11 bases, with 24 bases between. The CDR3 nucleotides are TGCGCCAGCAGCCAAGCCCTCGGAGGCACCTCGAATCGGGCCCAGCATTTT. This translates into CASSQALGGTSNRAQHF.

The chain has TRBV14 and TRBJ2-1; 8 bases agree with TRBD1. CDR3 length: 15 amino acids. V was pared by 1 base and J by 9 bases, with 8 bases of the junction left unmatched. Germline assignment: CDR1 SGHDN and CDR2 FVKESK. The CDR3 DNA reads TGTGCCAGCAGCCAAGTGAGGACAGGGTACGGTGAGCAGTTCTTC. As protein: CASSQVRTGYGEQFF.

The rearrangement links TRBV6-5 to TRBJ1-2, with TRBD1 matching 11 bases. Germline loops: CDR1 MNHEY, CDR2 SVGAGI. Trimming took 0 bases from V and 5 from J; bases not matched to a gene: 2. The CDR3 runs 15 residues. CDR3 sequence reads: CASSYSGTGGYGYTF. Here the CDR3 DNA reads TGTGCCAGCAGTTACTCCGGGACAGGGGGATATGGCTACACCTTC.

V usage is TRBV19 and J usage is TRBJ1-1; D unresolved. The V end lost 10 bases, the J end lost 4 bases, and 28 bases lay between the germline ends. Per germline, CDR1 LNHDA and CDR2 SQIVND (reference sequence). This CDR3 comprises 17 residues. CDR3 amino acids: CATTPGVRVKGGTEAFF. The CDR3, as DNA: TGTGCCACCACACCCGGAGTGAGGGTGAAGGGAGGCACTGAAGCTTTCTTT.

The chain employs TRBV6-6 and TRBJ1-2; D gene uncertain. Trimming pared 8 bases from V and 8 bases from J, leaving 12 bases between. CDR3 length equals 11 residues. CDR1 MNHNY and CDR2 SVGAGI come from the germline V gene (reference sequence). CDR3 bases: TGTGCCAGCGGTAGTAGTTTAGGCTACACCTTC. Its protein product is CASGSSLGYTF.

The J gene is TRBJ2-7, the V gene TRBV29-1, with D possibly being TRBD1 (5 bases). The germline V gene encodes CDR1 SQVTM and CDR2 ANQGSEA. This CDR3 region has 11 residues. Trimming shortened V by 8 bases and J by 2 bases, and 10 bases separated the two germline ends. This CDR3 is CSIQTAYEQYF. CDR3 DNA: TGCAGCATTCAGACAGCCTACGAGCAGTACTTC.

In regard to this clone: This specimen includes other DNA sequences encoding the same CDR3. The V and J genes are TRBV5-1 and TRBJ2-3; 11 bases align to TRBD2. Germline V gene lookup returns CDR1 SGHRS and CDR2 YFSETQ. The trim removed 4 bases at V and 3 bases at J, leaving 4 bases unmatched. The CDR3 runs to 15 residues. The CDR3 DNA reads TGCGCCAGCAGCCCCGGACTAGCGGGTACAGATACGCAGTATTTT. Protein product: CASSPGLAGTDTQYF.

V is TRBV30 and J is TRBJ1-1; D possibly corresponds to TRBD1 (5 bases). CDR1 is GTSNPN, CDR2 SVGIG, per germline (reference sequence). V was clipped by 4 bases and J by 7 bases, with 10 bases between them. CDR3 size: 11 residues. The CDR3 nucleotides are TGTGCCTGGACCAGGGAGAATGAAGCTTTCTTT. It specifies CAWTRENEAFF.

This clone was detected a few times. The rearrangement uses TRBV7-2 and TRBJ2-1; a weak D match, TRBD2 (6 bases). The germline V gene has CDR1 SGHTA and CDR2 FQGNSA. The CDR3 spans 15 residues. V shed 4 bases and J shed 6 bases, with 16 bases lying between them. The CDR3 sequence: CASSSPGGRSNEQFF. The CDR3 nucleotides are TGTGCCAGCAGCTCCCCTGGGGGGAGGTCCAATGAGCAGTTCTTC.

The CDR3, as DNA: TGTGCCAGCAGCGGAAATGAGGGATATCAGCCCCAGCATTTT. Translated, it gives CASSGNEGYQPQHF. The V gene is TRBV25-1, the J gene TRBJ1-5; D unclear. The CDR3 extends over 14 amino acids. The germline gives CDR1 MGHDK, CDR2 SYGVNS. V was pared by 6 bases and J by 5 bases, with 14 bases between.

CDR3 amino acids: CAIKTGGRFETQYF. CDR3 nucleotides: TGTGCCATCAAAACGGGGGGGAGGTTTGAGACCCAGTACTTC. The chain carries TRBV7-2 and TRBJ2-5, with TRBD2 identical over 8 bases. The CDR3 length is 14 residues. With V trimmed by 10 bases and J by 5 bases, 12 bases remained unmatched. Germline lookup yields CDR1 SGHTA and CDR2 FQGNSA. Full variable domain (rest looked up from reference TRBV7-2 and TRBJ2-5): GAGVSQSPSNKVTEKGKDVELRCDPISGHTALYWYRQSLGQGLEFLIYFQGNSAPDKSGLPSDRFSAERTGGSVSTLTIQRTQQEDSAVYLCAIKTGGRFETQYFGPGTRLLVL.

The gene calls are TRBV30 and TRBJ1-3; D gene ambiguous. CDR3 length equals 13 residues. The V end was cut by 0 bases, the J end by 3 bases, with 6 bases between. Germline V gene data show CDR1 as GTSNPN and CDR2 as SVGIG (reference sequence). CDR3 nucleotide sequence: TGTGCCTGGAGTGTAGGCTTTGGAAACACCATATATTTT. It specifies CAWSVGFGNTIYF.

The rearrangement uses TRBV5-8 and TRBJ1-1; possible D gene TRBD1, 5 bases. Germline CDR1 is SGHTS and CDR2 is YDEGEE. With 8 bases removed from V and 5 bases from J, the gap between germline ends came to 16 bases. The CDR3 runs 13 residues. The CDR3 DNA sequence: TGTGCCAGTCCCAGGGAGGTAAGGACTGAAGCTTTCTTT. It codes for CASPREVRTEAFF. Looking up the rest from reference TRBV5-8 and TRBJ1-1 gives the full variable domain: EAGVTQSPTHLIKTRGQQATLRCSPISGHTSVYWYQQALGLGLQFLLWYDEGEERNRGNFPPRFSGRQFPNYSSELNVNALELEDSALYLCASPREVRTEAFFGQGTRLTVV.

CDR3 sequence: CASGLSRTGLYF. The CDR3 bases are TGTGCTAGTGGTTTGTCCCGGACAGGGTTGTACTTC. The chain employs TRBV12-5 and TRBJ2-5; the match to TRBD1 covers 8 bases. Germline V gene lookup returns CDR1 LGHNT and CDR2 FRNRAP. The CDR3 totals 12 residues. The trim removed 2 bases at V and 13 bases at J, leaving 6 bases unmatched.

This chain connects TRBV27 to TRBJ1-4; D may be TRBD1 (5 bases). Germline V gene sequence: CDR1 MNHEY, CDR2 SMNVEV (reference sequence). Trimming took 6 bases from V and 7 from J, leaving 15 bases between them. This CDR3 region has 14 residues. DNA for the CDR3: TGTGCCAGCAGACCGGGACGCGGGGGTGAAAAACTGTTTTTT. Protein product: CASRPGRGGEKLFF.

The chain employs TRBV5-1 and TRBJ2-1; D is ambiguous. V lost 4 bases, J lost 5 bases, and 10 bases lay in between. Per germline, CDR1 SGHRS and CDR2 YFSETQ. The CDR3 is made up of 13 amino acids. CDR3 sequence: CASSLRRDNEQFF. For the CDR3, the DNA is TGCGCCAGCAGCCTACGGAGAGACAATGAGCAGTTCTTC.

This chain joins TRBV29-1 and TRBJ1-2, with 7 bases identical to TRBD1. CDR3 length equals 14 residues. The V gene's germline CDR1 is SQVTM and CDR2 ANQGSEA. V gave up 4 bases and J gave up 8 bases; unmatched junction bases: 13. The CDR3 bases are TGCAGCGTTGTCCGCGACAGGGAGGTAAAAGGCTACACCTTC. Amino acids: CSVVRDREVKGYTF.

The genes are TRBV27 and TRBJ1-2; D unresolved. Trimming took off 9 bases at V and 3 bases at J, with 11 bases between the two ends. CDR1 and CDR2 from the germline V gene are MNHEY and SMNVEV (reference sequence). The CDR3 consists of 12 residues. CDR3 DNA: TGTGCCAGTCGTCGCGAGGACTATGGCTACACCTTC. This gives the protein CASRREDYGYTF.

The chain joins TRBV29-1 to TRBJ2-2, with 8 nucleotides matching TRBD2. Per germline, CDR1 SQVTM and CDR2 ANQGSEA. The CDR3 covers 16 residues. J lost 4 bases, V lost 6 bases, and 13 bases had no gene match. The CDR3 bases are TGCAGCGTCCCAAGGGGTAGCGGGGCCGCCACCGGGGAGCTGTTTTTT. Translation: CSVPRGSGAATGELFF.

V and J are TRBV15 and TRBJ1-2, with TRBD1 matching over 7 bases. The CDR3 sequence is 15 residues long. V gave up 3 bases and J gave up 8 bases; unmatched junction bases: 12. Germline V gene data show CDR1 as LNHNV and CDR2 as YYDKDF (reference sequence). CDR3 DNA: TGTGCCACCAGCAGTGGACAGGAGAATCCTAGGGGCTACACCTTC. Amino acid sequence: CATSSGQENPRGYTF.

The chain recombines TRBV28 with TRBJ2-7; a weak D match, TRBD2 (6 bases). The CDR3 covers 19 residues. V lost 7 bases and J 2 bases, leaving 30 bases between the germline ends. The germline V gene encodes CDR1 MDHEN and CDR2 SYDVKM. The CDR3 DNA reads as TGTGCCAGCATCACTGGAGCCGGGACTGGAGTCCTTGGGCCCTACGAGCAGTACTTC. This codes for CASITGAGTGVLGPYEQYF.

The chain joins TRBV23-1 to TRBJ2-5, with 7 bases matching TRBD1. TRBV23-1 is identified as an open reading frame with a role that is uncertain. The CDR3 is made up of 16 amino acids. Trimming at V came to 4 bases and at J to 0 bases, leaving 8 bases not matched to a gene. The CDR3 reads CASSLDRVAHQETQYF. The CDR3 DNA sequence: TGCGCCAGCAGTCTCGACAGGGTGGCCCACCAAGAGACCCAGTACTTC.

The chain joins TRBV15 to TRBJ2-7; the D is unclear. V was trimmed by 1 base and J by 1 base, leaving 11 bases between them. Germline lookup yields CDR1 LNHNV and CDR2 YYDKDF (reference sequence). This CDR3 is 15 amino acids long. The CDR3 loop reads CATSRANGLSYEQYF. The CDR3 DNA sequence: TGTGCCACCAGCAGAGCTAACGGCCTATCCTACGAGCAGTACTTC.

This clone was seen a few times. The chain has TRBV19 and TRBJ2-5; the match to TRBD1 covers 8 bases. This CDR3 is 13 amino acids long. The ends lost 7 bases at V and 5 bases at J; junction bases unmatched: 6. CDR1 LNHDA and CDR2 SQIVND come from the germline V gene (reference sequence). The CDR3 DNA follows: TGTGCCAGTACCGGGACAGGAGGGGAGACCCAGTACTTC. This translates into CASTGTGGETQYF.

The chain combines TRBV7-2 with TRBJ1-1, with TRBD1 as a possible D gene (6 bases). CDR1 and CDR2 (germline): SGHTA, FQGNSA. Trimming left V 2 bases short and J 10 bases short, with 14 bases between. This CDR3 is built from 13 residues. As DNA, the CDR3 is TGTGCCAGCAGCTTACTAGGATCAGGGGTAGCTTTCTTT. Amino acid sequence: CASSLLGSGVAFF. Full variable domain (missing parts from reference TRBV7-2 and TRBJ1-1): GAGVSQSPSNKVTEKGKDVELRCDPISGHTALYWYRQSLGQGLEFLIYFQGNSAPDKSGLPSDRFSAERTGGSVSTLTIQRTQQEDSAVYLCASSLLGSGVAFFGQGTRLTVV.

This clone has only a few counts. The V call is TRBV30, the J call TRBJ1-2; 8 bases are a match to TRBD1. CDR3 length: 13 amino acids. V lost 0 bases, J lost 6 bases, and 3 bases stayed unmatched. CDR1 GTSNPN and CDR2 SVGIG come from the germline V gene (reference sequence). CDR3 region: CAWSVDRGDGYTF. The CDR3 nucleotides are TGTGCCTGGAGTGTAGACAGGGGAGATGGCTACACCTTC.